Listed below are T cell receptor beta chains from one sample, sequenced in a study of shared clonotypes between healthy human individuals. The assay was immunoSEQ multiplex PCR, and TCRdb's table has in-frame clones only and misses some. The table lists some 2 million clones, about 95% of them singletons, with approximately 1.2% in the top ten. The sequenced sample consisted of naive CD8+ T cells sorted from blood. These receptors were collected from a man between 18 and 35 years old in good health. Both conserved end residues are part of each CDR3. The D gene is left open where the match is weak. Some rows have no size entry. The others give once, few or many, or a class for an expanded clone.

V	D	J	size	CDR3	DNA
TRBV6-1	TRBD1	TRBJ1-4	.	CASSESRTGENEKLFF	TGTGCCAGCAGTGAATCGAGGACAGGGGAGAATGAAAAACTGTTTTTT
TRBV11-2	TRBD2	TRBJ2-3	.	CASSPGLAGGKTDTQYF	TGTGCCAGCAGCCCGGGACTAGCGGGGGGAAAGACAGATACGCAGTATTTT
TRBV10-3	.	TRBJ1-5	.	CAISETPIYSNQPQHF	TGTGCCATCAGTGAGACTCCGATTTATAGCAATCAGCCCCAGCATTTT
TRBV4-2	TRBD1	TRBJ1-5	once	CASSQAGGDQPQHF	TGTGCCAGCAGCCAAGCAGGGGGCGACCAGCCCCAGCATTTT
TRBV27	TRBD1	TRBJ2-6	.	CASSLQRPGTGPGANVLTF	TGTGCCAGCAGTTTGCAACGTCCCGGGACAGGGCCTGGGGCCAACGTCCTGACTTTC
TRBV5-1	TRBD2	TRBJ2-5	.	CASSLGTSGGPVVETQYF	TGCGCCAGCAGCTTGGGGACTAGCGGGGGCCCAGTAGTAGAGACCCAGTACTTC
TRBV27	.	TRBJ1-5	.	CASSLQPGAWDQPQHF	TGTGCCAGCAGTTTACAACCAGGGGCATGGGATCAGCCCCAGCATTTT
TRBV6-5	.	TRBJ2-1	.	CASSLSGNEQFF	TGTGCCAGCAGTCTTAGCGGTAATGAGCAGTTCTTC
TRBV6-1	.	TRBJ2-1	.	CASSKDFSSYNEQFF	TGTGCCAGCAGTAAGGACTTTAGCTCCTACAATGAGCAGTTCTTC
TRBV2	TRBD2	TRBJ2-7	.	CASSDGGSTYEQYF	TGTGCCAGCAGTGACGGGGGGAGCACCTACGAGCAGTACTTC
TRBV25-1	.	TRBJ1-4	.	CASSEWQGKSDEKLFF	TGTGCCAGCAGTGAATGGCAGGGGAAGAGTGATGAAAAACTGTTTTTT
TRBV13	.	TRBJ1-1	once	CATKPGLNTEAFF	TGTGCCACCAAACCGGGACTGAACACTGAAGCTTTCTTT
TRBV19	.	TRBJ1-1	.	CASSIGGGGRTEAFF	TGTGCCAGTAGTATAGGAGGGGGGGGAAGGACTGAAGCTTTCTTT
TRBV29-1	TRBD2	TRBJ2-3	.	CSVKLLAGVITPTDTQYF	TGCAGCGTGAAGTTACTAGCGGGAGTAATTACGCCCACAGATACGCAGTATTTT
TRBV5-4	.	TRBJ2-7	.	CASSSMSPLESSYEQYF	TGTGCCAGCAGCTCTATGTCCCCCCTTGAGAGCTCCTACGAGCAGTACTTC
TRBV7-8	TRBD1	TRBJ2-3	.	CASTLTGATDTQYF	TGTGCCAGCACCCTAACAGGGGCTACAGATACGCAGTATTTT